This entry features one T cell receptor beta chain sequence. Its recognized antigen is unknown. The input lacks base qualities; no much larger clone sits a single base away. TCR CDR3 regions were amplified from genomic DNA by multiplex PCR using the deep immunoSEQ assay. For each cell subset, the extracted genomic DNA was distributed evenly across all wells of several immunoSEQ 96-well plates, and each plate served as one replicate. Each replicate PCR for sorted subsets received roughly 0.2 ug genomic DNA, equal to about 30,000 T cell genomes. The purified libraries were quantified using a Qubit 3.0 fluorometer, sized with a Bioanalyzer 2100, and then quantified again using the KAPA Library Quantification kit. A separate single-read 150-cycle Illumina NextSeq 550 flow cell was used to sequence each immunoSEQ 96-well plate. On the authors' methods: Because the immunoSEQ output held only junctional sequences and lacked quality scores, the filtering could not match the filtering applied to full-length reads. Sequences were annotated with PyIR, a Python wrapper for IgBLAST v1.9, and V/J genes and CDR3 were assigned using IMGT germline references. Reads were removed for weak V/J assignments (E-value above 1e-6), missing CDR3, stop codons, out-of-frame junctions, or ambiguous translated residues. A V3J clonotype was defined by an identical inferred V gene, J gene, and CDR3 amino acid sequence. To compute the percentage overlap between repertoires, the number of shared unique clonotypes was divided by the size of the smaller repertoire. Repertoire richness was assessed with RTK rarefaction, the Chao1 estimator, and Recon v2.1 estimates of unobserved clonotypes. OLGA was used to compute generation probabilities for all TCRbeta clonotypes that the gDNA method yielded from four donors. TCRdb carries this immuneACCESS record with in-frame sequences only. Its versions omit some clonotypes, under half of them owing to an unresolved V gene in the studies checked, with the rest unexplained. The V and J calls and clone size come from that table; D and trimming were worked out from the DNA. This sample is represented by 1.6 million or so clones; roughly 97% of them were singletons. Roughly 1.2% of the sample is in the top ten clones.

The sample originates from a study of shared clonotypes between healthy human individuals (dated by TCRdb to 2019 to 2021). With regard to the full study: The cohort included a few men and a couple of women between 18 and 49 years of age. For each donor, CD4 naive and CD4 memory were each given three plates, CD8 naive was given two plates, and CD8 memory was given one plate. To estimate repertoire size and how much clonotypes are shared between individuals, the study performed deep sequencing of blood TCR repertoires from a handful of healthy adults. To increase sequencing depth and limit assay-specific biases, TCR repertoire library preparation and sequencing were carried out by different laboratories using diverse techniques. Leukapheresis yielded between about 0.94 and 9.5 billion PBMCs per donor. The paper as a whole reports these results and caveats: Sampling was restricted to blood, and TCR repertoires in tissue are likely to differ from TCR repertoires in blood. The genetic and exposure-history diversity represented was limited by the small number of donors. Across a few donors, approximately 4.9% of naive CD4, 3% to 4% of naive CD8, 2% to 2.5% of memory CD4, and 0.4% of memory CD8 clonotypes were shared. Clonotypes shared by all four sorted-subset donors showed higher generation probabilities than non-shared clonotypes. Naive subsets generally had larger estimated clonotype richness than memory subsets did. Pairwise subsampling indicated that sequencing depth was expected to affect the degree of clonotype sharing among donors. Even with the large sequencing depth, rarefaction of the sorted-subset datasets indicated that sequencing was incomplete.

The donors were healthy, HIV-negative adults who had no recently reported acute infections or vaccinations. Every donor was a Caucasian adult living in Nashville, Tennessee, USA. CD4+ T cells were enriched through magnetic negative selection, after which naive cells were positively selected on CD45RA and the remaining negative fraction served as the memory subset. Blood was obtained by leukapheresis, after which PBMCs were separated by Ficoll-Histopaque density gradient centrifugation and cryopreserved in liquid nitrogen vapor phase. Analytical flow cytometry was used to check the purity and quantity of each magnetically sorted T cell population. Genomic DNA was isolated from every sorted fraction and measured by UV absorbance on a Nanodrop 2000c. Reading from cysteine to phenylalanine, the CDR3 counts 15 amino acids. Only the CDR3 portion is preserved as DNA: 45 bases, with reading frame beginning at the first base. CDR1 and CDR2 are read off the germline V gene as SGHRS and YFSETQ. V is shortened by 0 bases, J by 3 bases, and the region joining them spans 12 bases.

The sequence is built from TRBV5-1 and TRBJ1-2, and TRBD1 may be the D gene, going by 6 matching bases. This TCR came from a young man in good health. The specimen sequenced was naive CD4+ T cells sorted from blood. Reading the label with the study, this specimen's cell subset or site is: CD45RA+ positively selected. The DNA sequence is TGCGCCAGCAGCTTGGCCGGGGGCCAGGACTATGGCTACACCTTC. It encodes CASSLAGGQDYGYTF.